This is a list of T cell receptor beta chains from one sample in a study of immune heterogeneity within non-small cell lung tumors. TCRdb passed the multiplex PCR reads through MiXCR, listing each CDR3 protein once. The sample consists of 9,000 to 13,000 distinct CDR3 sequences, about 25% of them appearing once. Sample: lung tumor tissue. These receptors were taken from a middle-aged man with non-small cell lung cancer. Each CDR3 is given with its conserved first and last residue. D genes are given only for firm matches. Not every row has a clone size; where given, it reads once, few, many or a size class.

size	V	D	J	CDR3	DNA
medium-sized	TRBV28	-	TRBJ2-1	CASSLLQPGANEQFF	TGTGCCAGCAGTTTACTACAGCCCGGGGCCAATGAGCAGTTCTTC
few	TRBV7-9	-	TRBJ2-1	CASSFDNEQFF	TGTGCCAGCAGCTTTGACAATGAGCAGTTCTTC
-	TRBV19	TRBD1	TRBJ1-5	CASSPRTGVKEQPQHF	TGTGCCAGTAGCCCGCGGACAGGGGTAAAAGAACAGCCCCAGCATTTT
-	TRBV6-1	TRBD1	TRBJ2-3	CASNPTGGKGDTQYF	TGTGCCAGCAACCCCACAGGGGGCAAAGGAGATACGCAGTATTTT
many	TRBV7-8	TRBD1	TRBJ2-7	CASSQRDSSYEQYF	TGTGCCAGCAGCCAACGGGACAGCTCCTACGAGCAGTACTTC
many	TRBV20-1	TRBD2	TRBJ2-1	CSADRAGASDEQFF	TGCAGTGCTGACAGAGCGGGAGCATCAGATGAGCAGTTCTTC
medium-sized	TRBV29-1	TRBD1	TRBJ2-3	CSVRPTGQGTGASQYF	TGCAGCGTAAGACCCACGGGACAGGGGACGGGGGCCTCGCAGTATTTT
medium-sized	TRBV6-1	TRBD2	TRBJ2-7	CASSEGLAEPYEQYF	TGTGCCAGCAGTGAAGGGCTAGCGGAACCCTACGAGCAGTACTTC
few	TRBV5-1	-	TRBJ1-1	CASSLAGAGFTEAFF	TGCGCCAGCAGCTTGGCAGGGGCAGGGTTCACTGAAGCTTTCTTT
few	TRBV7-8	-	TRBJ1-5	CASRGNLGQPQHF	TGTGCCAGCAGGGGAAATCTAGGGCAGCCCCAGCATTTT
medium-sized	TRBV9	TRBD1	TRBJ1-1	CASSVAGTGRTEAFF	TGTGCCAGCAGCGTCGCCGGGACAGGGCGTACTGAAGCTTTCTTT
few	TRBV9	-	TRBJ2-3	CASSTDRHITDTQYF	TGTGCCAGCAGTACCGACAGACATATCACAGATACGCAGTATTTT
-	TRBV2	-	TRBJ2-1	CASSDSQGLNEQFF	TGTGCCAGCAGTGACTCTCAGGGGTTGAATGAGCAGTTCTTC
medium-sized	TRBV2	-	TRBJ1-4	CASSEAEGAGEKLFF	TGTGCCAGCAGTGAAGCGGAGGGAGCGGGGGAAAAACTGTTTTTT
-	TRBV3-1	-	TRBJ1-2	CASSPEQGSGYTF	TGTGCCAGCAGCCCGGAACAGGGTAGCGGCTACACCTTC
few	TRBV7-9	TRBD2	TRBJ2-2	CASRPRERSTGELFF	TGTGCCAGCAGACCGCGGGAGAGGAGCACCGGGGAGCTGTTTTTT
-	TRBV5-1	TRBD2	TRBJ2-1	CASSLVLAGGEQFF	TGCGCCAGCAGCTTGGTACTAGCGGGGGGCGAGCAGTTCTTC
large	TRBV15	TRBD2	TRBJ2-3	CATSRDTLAGGQKDTQYF	TGTGCCACCAGCAGAGATACATTAGCGGGAGGGCAAAAAGATACGCAGTATTTT
many	TRBV30	-	TRBJ1-1	CAWSHRVSNTEAFF	TGTGCCTGGAGTCACAGAGTATCGAACACTGAAGCTTTCTTT
-	TRBV6-1	-	TRBJ1-5	CASLQNQPQHF	TGTGCCAGTTTACAGAATCAGCCCCAGCATTTT
many	TRBV20-1	-	TRBJ2-2	CSARDINSRDANTGELFF	TGCAGTGCTAGAGATATAAATTCCCGGGACGCCAACACCGGGGAGCTGTTTTTT
few	TRBV5-1	-	TRBJ2-5	CASSSGGWETQYF	TGCGCCAGCAGCTCCGGGGGTTGGGAGACCCAGTACTTC
medium-sized	TRBV10-1	TRBD1	TRBJ2-7	CATPSRQGRYEQYF	TGCGCCACTCCCTCAAGACAGGGGAGGTACGAGCAGTACTTC
medium-sized	TRBV24-1	-	TRBJ2-1	CATSDSIGFSYNEQFF	TGTGCCACCAGTGATTCCATCGGGTTCTCCTACAATGAGCAGTTCTTC
medium-sized	TRBV28	-	TRBJ1-5	CASDSGSNQPQHF	TGTGCCAGCGATTCAGGCAGCAATCAGCCCCAGCATTTT
-	TRBV20-1	-	TRBJ1-2	CSARDLWGDYGYTF	TGCAGTGCTAGAGATCTTTGGGGGGACTATGGCTACACCTTC
medium-sized	TRBV27	TRBD1	TRBJ1-5	CASSLSAPETGNQPQHF	TGTGCCAGCAGTTTATCGGCCCCCGAGACAGGGAATCAGCCCCAGCATTTT
medium-sized	TRBV7-9	-	TRBJ1-5	CASSSSRSNQPQHF	TGTGCCAGCAGCTCCAGCAGGAGCAATCAGCCCCAGCATTTT
medium-sized	TRBV2	-	TRBJ1-1	CASSVQANTEAFF	TGTGCCAGCAGTGTACAGGCGAACACTGAAGCTTTCTTT
medium-sized	TRBV18	TRBD2	TRBJ2-7	CASSPPSGGREQYF	TGTGCCAGCTCACCACCGAGCGGGGGGCGGGAGCAGTACTTC
-	TRBV9	-	TRBJ2-3	CASSVGTGRADTQYF	TGTGCCAGCAGCGTAGGGACAGGGAGGGCAGATACGCAGTATTTT
few	TRBV6-1	TRBD2	TRBJ2-2	CASSQLAGVNTGELFF	TGTGCCAGCAGTCAACTAGCGGGAGTGAACACCGGGGAGCTGTTTTTT
many	TRBV4-1	-	TRBJ2-1	CASSQDLGSEQFF	TGCGCCAGCAGCCAAGATTTGGGGAGTGAGCAGTTCTTC
-	TRBV6-2/TRBV6-3	-	TRBJ2-5	CASSFWVLETPYF	TGTGCCAGCAGTTTCTGGGTTTTGGAGACCCCGTACTTC
many	TRBV15	-	TRBJ1-2	CATSRDRVNYGYTF	TGTGCCACCAGCAGAGATCGGGTCAACTATGGCTACACCTTC